These 12 T cell receptor beta chains were all obtained from the same sample, sequenced in a study of CD8+ T cells in alopecia areata. Extraction of RNA preceded its reverse transcription into cDNA, which served as the sequencing template. Profiled with immunoSEQ multiplex PCR; TCRdb holds only in-frame clones, not every one. In the table there are 150,000 to 200,000 clones, about 60% of which are singletons. The source was CD4+ T cells sorted from blood, collected at week 0. The receptors were gathered from a human donor with alopecia areata.

Details on this clone: The sample holds other DNA sequences that translate to the same CDR3. This rearrangement joins TRBV5-6 to TRBJ2-4; D remains ambiguous. The V gene lost 0 bases and the J gene lost 1 base, with 5 bases spanning the gap. This CDR3 is 14 amino acids long. From germline, CDR1 is SGHDT and CDR2 YYEEEE. The CDR3 region has the DNA TGTGCCAGCAGCTTGGGCTCGGCCAAAAACATTCAGTACTTC. Amino acids: CASSLGSAKNIQYF.

The chain employs TRBV30 and TRBJ1-2; no clear D. Germline assignment: CDR1 GTSNPN and CDR2 SVGIG (reference sequence). The CDR3 consists of 12 residues. Trimming removed 4 bases from V and 7 bases from J, with 13 bases in between. The CDR3 is CAWKSPGFGYTF. For the CDR3, the DNA is TGTGCCTGGAAATCCCCAGGTTTTGGCTACACCTTC. Complete variable domain (other parts from reference TRBV30 and TRBJ1-2): SQTIHQWPATLVQPVGSPLSLECTVEGTSNPNLYWYRQAAGRGLQLLFYSVGIGQISSEVPQNLSASRPQDRQFILSSKKLLLSDSGFYLCAWKSPGFGYTFGSGTRLTVV.

The CDR3 here is CSVEEAQYF. CDR3 in DNA: TGCAGCGTTGAAGAGGCGCAGTATTTT. The genes are TRBV29-1 and TRBJ2-3; the D is unclear. V was shortened by 0 bases and J by 10 bases, with 2 bases between the two germline ends. The germline V gene has CDR1 SQVTM and CDR2 ANQGSEA. The CDR3 has 9 residues.

The chain employs TRBV30 and TRBJ1-4; no clear D. The CDR3 runs to 18 residues. V dropped 5 bases and J dropped 0 bases, with 22 bases sitting between them. Germline V gene data show CDR1 as GTSNPN and CDR2 as SVGIG (reference sequence). As DNA, the CDR3 is TGTGCCTGGGAGGCGGCAGGCTCTTTTAGGACAACTAATGAAAAACTGTTTTTT. Its translation is CAWEAAGSFRTTNEKLFF.

The rearrangement links TRBV30 to TRBJ1-2, with TRBD1 matching 11 bases. V gave up 5 bases and J gave up 8 bases; unmatched junction bases: 7. The germline CDR1 and CDR2 sequences are GTSNPN and SVGIG (reference sequence). This CDR3 region has 13 residues. CDR3 region: CAWGQGARYGYTF. The CDR3 bases are TGTGCCTGGGGACAGGGGGCGCGGTACGGCTACACCTTC.

The rearrangement joins TRBV29-1 to TRBJ1-2; 9 bases are shared with TRBD1. The germline V gene has CDR1 SQVTM and CDR2 ANQGSEA. The CDR3 loop spans 12 amino acids. The junction had 3 bases not matched to a gene; V was cut back by 4 bases and J by 6 bases. The CDR3 DNA sequence: TGCAGCGTTGCGGACAGGGGCCATGGCTACACCTTC. It is translated as CSVADRGHGYTF.

The V call is TRBV6-5, the J call TRBJ1-1, with 9 bases aligning to TRBD1. This CDR3 comprises 14 residues. With V trimmed by 10 bases and J by 2 bases, 8 bases remained unmatched. CDR1 and CDR2 (germline): MNHEY, SVGAGI. The CDR3: CATTRDRANTEAFF. As DNA, the CDR3 is TGTGCCACCACCCGGGACAGGGCTAACACTGAAGCTTTCTTT.

This clone has a handful of counts. The chain couples TRBV29-1 to TRBJ2-1; D is possibly TRBD1 (6 bases). Trimming removed 3 bases at V and 7 bases at J, with 19 bases between. The CDR3 is 15 residues long. CDR1 is SQVTM and CDR2 is ANQGSEA in the germline V gene. DNA for the CDR3: TGCAGCGTTGATAGGACCATCGGAAGGGGGAATGAGCAGTTCTTC. The encoded protein is CSVDRTIGRGNEQFF.

V usage is TRBV30 and J usage is TRBJ2-3; 7 nucleotides agree with TRBD1. V trimming: 4 bases; J trimming: 0 bases; junction bases outside the gene matches: 4. Germline V gene lookup returns CDR1 GTSNPN and CDR2 SVGIG (reference sequence). The CDR3 loop spans 14 amino acids. This CDR3 reads CAWNPGQSTDTQYF. In nucleotides, the CDR3 is TGTGCCTGGAACCCGGGACAGAGCACAGATACGCAGTATTTT.

The V and J genes are TRBV7-3 and TRBJ1-5; weak D call: TRBD1 (5 bases). This CDR3 has 13 amino acids. V lost 2 bases and J lost 6, with 8 bases in between. Germline V gene sequence: CDR1 SGHTA, CDR2 FQGTGA. The CDR3 loop reads CASSLGAGQPQHF. The CDR3 DNA follows: TGTGCCAGCAGCTTAGGGGCGGGTCAGCCCCAGCATTTT. Supplemented by reference TRBV7-3 and TRBJ1-5, the full variable domain reads GAGVSQTPSNKVTEKGKYVELRCDPISGHTALYWYRQSLGQGPEFLIYFQGTGAADDSGLPNDRFFAVRPEGSVSTLKIQRTERGDSAVYLCASSLGAGQPQHFGDGTRLSIL.

The chain is built from TRBV20-1 and TRBJ1-1; D may be TRBD1 (6 bases). Per germline, CDR1 DFQATT and CDR2 SNEGSKA (reference sequence). The CDR3 is 11 amino acids. V was pared by 6 bases and J by 7 bases, with 12 bases between. This chain's CDR3 is CSAWTDSEAFF. The CDR3 DNA sequence: TGCAGTGCCTGGACAGATAGTGAAGCTTTCTTT.

The V and J genes are TRBV30 and TRBJ1-1; D is ambiguous. The CDR3 is 13 amino acids. Trimming took off 3 bases at V and 2 bases at J, with 10 bases between the two ends. CDR1 is GTSNPN, CDR2 SVGIG, per germline (reference sequence). CDR3: CAWSQGINTEAFF. CDR3 DNA sequence: TGTGCCTGGAGCCAAGGAATAAACACTGAAGCTTTCTTT.